A selection of T cell receptor beta chains follows, all from one sample in a study of blood T cell repertoires in COVID-19. Using immunoSEQ multiplex PCR, the repertoire was profiled, and TCRdb retains in-frame clones only, with some absent. The sample has tens of thousands of clones; about 88% are singletons. Input material: peripheral blood. These receptors all stem from a human donor in a cohort sampled during active COVID-19. Each CDR3 is given with its conserved first and last residue. The D gene is left open where the match is weak. Some rows mark clone size as missing; the rest say once, few, many or name a class of expanded clone.

D | size | J | V | CDR3 | DNA
TRBD1 | - | TRBJ2-7 | TRBV3-1/TRBV3-2 | CASSQDRGQVWHF | TGTGCCAGCAGCCAAGATAGGGGACAGGTCTGGCACTTC
TRBD1 | - | TRBJ1-1 | TRBV5-1 | CASSWTGVNTEAFF | TGCGCCAGCAGCTGGACAGGGGTAAACACTGAAGCTTTCTTT
TRBD1 | once | TRBJ1-1 | TRBV27 | CASSLDRGLAEAFF | TGTGCCAGCAGCCTGGACAGGGGGCTCGCTGAAGCTTTCTTT
TRBD1 | - | TRBJ1-5 | TRBV6-2/TRBV6-3 | CASSRTGENQPQHF | TGTGCCAGCAGTAGGACAGGAGAGAATCAGCCCCAGCATTTT
- | - | TRBJ2-6 | TRBV27 | CASMGHFSTGANVLTF | TGTGCCAGCATGGGGCACTTCTCCACTGGGGCCAACGTCCTGACTTTC
- | once | TRBJ2-2 | TRBV5-4 | CASEALGGRPGELFF | TGTGCCAGCGAAGCTTTAGGAGGCAGGCCCGGGGAGCTGTTTTTT
TRBD1 | - | TRBJ1-5 | TRBV11-2 | CASSSQGARGQPQHF | TGTGCCAGCAGCTCACAGGGGGCCCGGGGTCAGCCCCAGCATTTT
TRBD2 | few | TRBJ2-1 | TRBV5-1 | CASSSSGTSGGYNEQFF | TGCGCCAGCAGCTCCTCCGGGACTAGCGGCGGTTACAATGAGCAGTTCTTC
TRBD1 | - | TRBJ2-7 | TRBV9 | CASSARDRTGGYEQYF | TGTGCCAGCAGCGCCAGGGACCGGACAGGCGGCTACGAGCAGTACTTC
TRBD1 | - | TRBJ2-5 | TRBV12-3/TRBV12-4 | CASNIGQDPEYF | TGTGCCAGCAACATCGGACAGGACCCCGAGTACTTC
- | - | TRBJ2-4 | TRBV5-6 | CASSLTRAAKNIQYF | TGTGCCAGCAGCTTGACGAGGGCCGCCAAAAACATTCAGTACTTC
- | - | TRBJ1-1 | TRBV18 | CASSPGGEGTEAFF | TGTGCCAGCTCACCAGGGGGCGAGGGCACTGAAGCTTTCTTT
TRBD1 | few | TRBJ1-2 | TRBV19 | CASRTVRDRVYYGYTF | TGTGCCAGTAGAACCGTTCGGGACAGGGTATACTATGGCTACACCTTC
TRBD2 | - | TRBJ2-3 | TRBV6-5 | CASSLAGGIDTQYF | TGTGCCAGCAGCCTAGCGGGAGGGATAGATACGCAGTATTTT
TRBD1 | few | TRBJ2-5 | TRBV7-9 | CASSQSQGTGGRETQYF | TGTGCCAGCAGCCAATCACAGGGGACAGGGGGACGAGAGACCCAGTACTTC
- | once | TRBJ2-7 | TRBV4-2 | CASSQEASAPPWEQYF | TGTGCCAGCAGCCAAGAGGCTAGCGCCCCCCCGTGGGAGCAGTACTTC
- | - | TRBJ1-4 | TRBV3-1/TRBV3-2 | CASSPTEGEKLFF | TGTGCCAGCAGCCCCACAGAGGGTGAAAAACTGTTTTTT
- | - | TRBJ2-7 | TRBV23-1 | CASSHLVVYEQYF | TGCGCCAGCAGTCACCTCGTAGTTTACGAGCAGTACTTC
- | - | TRBJ2-1 | TRBV12-2 | CASRLWTSAIEQFF | TGTGCAAGTCGCTTATGGACTAGCGCAATTGAGCAGTTCTTC
TRBD1 | - | TRBJ1-5 | TRBV3-1/TRBV3-2 | CASSRGQGDSNQPQHF | TGTGCCAGCAGCCGAGGACAGGGAGATAGCAATCAGCCCCAGCATTTT
- | few | TRBJ2-1 | TRBV18 | CASSPPDYRLDYNEQFF | TGTGCCAGCTCACCACCCGATTACAGATTAGACTACAATGAGCAGTTCTTC
TRBD2 | - | TRBJ2-1 | TRBV3-1/TRBV3-2 | CASSLNPGLGYNEQFF | TGTGCCAGCAGCCTAAATCCGGGACTAGGCTACAATGAGCAGTTCTTC
- | once | TRBJ2-3 | TRBV3-1/TRBV3-2 | CASSQDVQTDTQYF | TGTGCCAGCAGCCAAGATGTACAGACAGATACGCAGTATTTT
- | - | TRBJ1-3 | TRBV27 | CARDGKPSGNTIYF | TGTGCCAGGGACGGGAAGCCCTCTGGAAACACCATATATTTT
TRBD2 | - | TRBJ2-5 | TRBV2 | CASSTSGGRETQYF | TGTGCCAGCTCTACTAGCGGGGGCCGGGAGACCCAGTACTTC
TRBD1 | - | TRBJ1-2 | TRBV19 | CATAPRQGVGGYTF | TGTGCCACCGCCCCGAGACAGGGGGTAGGTGGCTACACCTTC
TRBD1 | - | TRBJ2-1 | TRBV5-4 | CASSPRTGMGNEQFF | TGTGCCAGCAGCCCGAGGACAGGGATGGGGAATGAGCAGTTCTTC